These 5 T cell receptor beta chains were sequenced from one sample in a study of somatic mutations in cytotoxic T cells in rheumatoid arthritis. TCRdb keeps only in-frame clones here, not all; method: immunoSEQ multiplex PCR. The table has approximately 13,000 clones, 77% seen once; the top ten hold approximately 15%. Sequenced material: CD8+ T cells sorted from blood. These receptor sequences come from an adult with rheumatoid arthritis.

The CDR3 bases are TGTGCCAGCAGCCGCCGGACAGGGGACAATGAGCAGTTCTTC. The encoded protein is CASSRRTGDNEQFF. V and J are TRBV7-9 and TRBJ2-1, with TRBD1 identical over 9 bases. Germline V gives CDR1 SEHNR, CDR2 FQNEAQ (reference sequence). Trimming removed 5 bases from V and 5 bases from J; junction bases left unmatched: 4. The CDR3 covers 14 residues.

The V and J genes are TRBV28 and TRBJ2-7, with 9 positions matching TRBD1. The CDR3 runs 15 residues. V was pared by 2 bases and J by 5 bases, with 7 bases of the junction left unmatched. The germline V gene has CDR1 MDHEN and CDR2 SYDVKM. The CDR3 loop reads CASSLRTGESNEQYV. In DNA, the CDR3 is TGTGCCAGCAGTTTAAGGACAGGGGAAAGTAACGAGCAGTACGTC.

This chain joins TRBV11-2 and TRBJ2-5; TRBD2 is a possible D gene (6 bases). V lost 0 bases and J 4 bases, leaving 9 bases between the germline ends. The CDR3 loop spans 14 amino acids. Germline CDR1 and CDR2: SGHAT and FQNNGV. CDR3 nucleotides: TGTGCCAGCAGCTTAGACTCGACTAGAGAGACCCAGTACTTC. Translating gives CASSLDSTRETQYF.

The V gene is TRBV4-2, the J gene TRBJ1-5, with no clear D. The CDR3 is made up of 13 amino acids. The germline gives CDR1 LGHNA, CDR2 YNFKEQ. V was pared by 2 bases and J by 3 bases, with 5 bases between. The CDR3 loop is CASSQSDNQPQHF. CDR3 sequence (DNA): TGTGCCAGCAGCCAATCGGACAATCAGCCCCAGCATTTT.

This sequence joins TRBV6-1 and TRBJ2-1; D perhaps matches TRBD1 (5 bases). Looked up from germline, CDR1 is MNHNS and CDR2 is SASEGT. The CDR3 loop spans 16 amino acids. V gave up 1 base and J gave up 6 bases, with 16 bases separating them. The CDR3 DNA sequence: TGTGCCAGCAGTGAAGTTGAGACAGCAATCGCCAATGAGCAGTTCTTC. Residues: CASSEVETAIANEQFF.